The 21 T cell receptor beta chains below all came from one sample that was sequenced in a study of T cell responses to AZD1222 COVID-19 vaccine. The assay was immunoSEQ multiplex PCR, and TCRdb's table has in-frame clones only and misses some. There are 90,000 to 95,000 clones in the sample; 65% to 90% occur only once, and 10% to 13% lies in the top ten. Sample: peripheral blood, taken on day 0 of AZD1222 vaccination. These receptors all stem from an adult in good health.

This clone was detected a few times. V and J are TRBV21-1 and TRBJ1-1; the table gives TRBD1 as D, unverified against the DNA. TRBV21-1 is a listed pseudogene. This CDR3 is 15 amino acids long. The CDR3, as DNA: TGTGCCAGCAGCAAACTGGGACAGGGAAACACTGAAGCTTTCTTT. This sequence encodes CASSKLGQGNTEAFF.

This chain connects TRBV6-5 to TRBJ1-1; TRBD1 might be the D (6 bases). V was pared by 6 bases and J by 1 base, with 15 bases between. CDR3 length equals 15 residues. Germline values: CDR1 MNHEY, CDR2 SVGAGI. This CDR3 reads CASRLQGRGNTEAFF. The CDR3 nucleotides are TGTGCCAGCAGGTTACAGGGTCGGGGGAACACTGAAGCTTTCTTT.

This clone was detected once. The rearrangement uses TRBV5-6 and TRBJ1-1, with a weak D call TRBD1 (5 bases). The V gene's germline CDR1 is SGHDT and CDR2 YYEEEE. The V end lost 4 bases, the J end lost 5 bases, and 15 bases lay between the germline ends. The CDR3 sequence is 14 residues long. Here the CDR3 DNA reads TGTGCCAGCAGCCAAGGGACGATTAGTACTGAAGCTTTCTTT. This encodes CASSQGTISTEAFF.

The genes are TRBV23-1 and TRBJ1-5; possible D gene TRBD1, 5 bases. TRBV23-1 is an ORF, with its function uncertain. The CDR3 has 15 amino acids. Trimming removed 4 bases at V and 4 bases at J, with 14 bases between. The CDR3 loop is CASSPPGGGNQPQHF. The CDR3 DNA sequence: TGCGCCAGCAGTCCTCCTGGGGGGGGGAATCAGCCCCAGCATTTT.

CDR3 sequence: CASSLLSTSGKGTQYF. The CDR3 nucleotides read TGTGCCAGCAGCTTATTATCGACTAGCGGAAAGGGGACCCAGTACTTC. The chain combines TRBV11-2 with TRBJ2-5, with TRBD2 matching over 9 bases. Looked up from germline, CDR1 is SGHAT and CDR2 is FQNNGV. V was clipped by 2 bases and J by 7 bases; unmatched bases: 11. The CDR3 covers 16 residues.

The chain recombines TRBV21-1 with TRBJ1-5. TRBV21-1 counts as a pseudogene. The CDR3 has 13 amino acids. CDR3 amino acids: CASSYTGFQPQHF. The CDR3, as DNA: TGTGCCAGCAGCTATACGGGCTTTCAGCCCCAGCATTTT.

V usage is TRBV20-1 and J usage is TRBJ2-1, with 12 positions matching TRBD2. Trimming removed 3 bases from V and 4 bases from J; junction bases left unmatched: 1. This CDR3 has 14 residues. Germline V gives CDR1 DFQATT, CDR2 SNEGSKA (reference sequence). The CDR3 region is CSASGTSGYNEQFF. The DNA for the CDR3 is TGCAGTGCTAGTGGGACTAGCGGGTACAATGAGCAGTTCTTC.

This chain connects TRBV15 to TRBJ2-7, with no clear D. V was shortened by 1 base and J by 3 bases, with 7 bases between the two germline ends. The CDR3 spans 13 residues. CDR1 is LNHNV, CDR2 YYDKDF, per germline (reference sequence). The CDR3 loop reads CATSRVGYYEQYF. CDR3 DNA sequence: TGTGCCACCAGCAGAGTTGGCTACTACGAGCAGTACTTC.

The chain links TRBV12-3 or TRBV12-4 to TRBJ1-2; the D is unclear. Trimming stripped 4 bases from V and 4 bases from J, with 10 bases between. CDR3 size: 13 residues. Here the CDR3 DNA reads TGTGCCAGCAGTTCCAGAAAATCCTATGGCTACACCTTC. This codes for CASSSRKSYGYTF.

The V call is TRBV28, the J call TRBJ2-1; 8 nucleotides line up with TRBD2. Germline CDR1 MDHEN, CDR2 SYDVKM. V was pared by 6 bases and J by 15 bases, with 10 bases of the junction left unmatched. The CDR3 consists of 12 residues. In DNA form, the CDR3 reads TGTGCCAGCAGCCTACTGACGGGAGGGGCGTTCTTC. Translating it yields CASSLLTGGAFF. Drawing the rest from reference TRBV28 and TRBJ2-1, the complete variable domain is DVKVTQSSRYLVKRTGEKVFLECVQDMDHENMFWYRQDPGLGLRLIYFSYDVKMKEKGDIPEGYSVSREKKERFSLILESASTNQTSMYLCASSLLTGGAFFGPGTRLTVL.

This rearrangement joins TRBV6-6 to TRBJ1-4, with D perhaps matching TRBD1 (5 bases). Deletions cut 6 bases from V and 5 bases from J, with 16 bases between. Germline V CDR1 and CDR2: MNHNY, SVGAGI (reference sequence). CDR3 length: 15 amino acids. The CDR3 spells CASSLSGTSNEKLFF. The CDR3 nucleotides read TGTGCCAGCAGCCTCAGCGGGACTTCCAATGAAAAACTGTTTTTT.

The chain joins TRBV29-1 to TRBJ2-3; D call uncertain. Germline V gene sequence: CDR1 SQVTM, CDR2 ANQGSEA. CDR3 length equals 11 residues. V was cut by 7 bases and J by 6 bases, with 11 bases left in between. CDR3 region: CSAGVSDTQYF. The CDR3 bases are TGCAGCGCAGGAGTAAGCGATACGCAGTATTTT.

The rearrangement joins TRBV30 to TRBJ2-7; possible D gene TRBD1, 7 bases. The germline V gene has CDR1 GTSNPN and CDR2 SVGIG (reference sequence). Trimming pared 2 bases from V and 5 bases from J, leaving 16 bases between. This CDR3 has 14 amino acids. CDR3: CAWSFGGGYDEQYF. The DNA of the CDR3 is TGTGCCTGGAGTTTTGGAGGGGGCTACGACGAGCAGTACTTC.

CDR3 DNA: TGTGCCAGTAGTATTAATGGGGTTCAGGGCGGGCAGCCCCAGCATTTT. The encoded protein is CASSINGVQGGQPQHF. The chain has TRBV19 and TRBJ1-5, with D tentatively TRBD1 (5 bases). V shed 3 bases and J shed 7 bases, with 19 bases lying between them. CDR1 LNHDA and CDR2 SQIVND come from the germline V gene (reference sequence). The CDR3 length is 16 residues.

The genes are TRBV13 and TRBJ2-4; the match to TRBD2 covers 7 bases. Germline-derived CDR1 and CDR2 are PRHDT and FYEKMQ (reference sequence). This CDR3 comprises 17 residues. The ends lost 5 bases at V and 3 bases at J; junction bases unmatched: 13. The CDR3 reads CASSRRGGGMVKNIQYF. As DNA, the CDR3 is TGTGCCAGCAGCCGCCGGGGCGGGGGTATGGTCAAAAACATTCAGTACTTC.

V gene TRBV5-1 combines with J gene TRBJ1-1; D is perhaps TRBD1 (6 bases). V was cut by 3 bases and J by 1 base, with 13 bases left in between. The CDR3 length is 15 residues. Germline loops: CDR1 SGHRS, CDR2 YFSETQ. CDR3 loop: CASSWRPGQNTEAFF. CDR3 DNA: TGCGCCAGCAGCTGGCGACCGGGACAGAACACTGAAGCTTTCTTT.

The rearrangement links TRBV4-2 to TRBJ1-1, with D possibly matching TRBD1 (5 bases). Per germline, CDR1 LGHNA and CDR2 YNFKEQ. Trimming left V 3 bases short and J 5 bases short, with 16 bases between. CDR3 size: 15 residues. CDR3 loop: CASSHAQGGLTEAFF. Here the CDR3 DNA reads TGTGCCAGCAGCCATGCGCAGGGTGGGTTGACTGAAGCTTTCTTT.

This clone was seen a handful of times. This rearrangement joins TRBV5-1 to TRBJ1-2, with D maybe TRBD1 (6 bases). Trimming shortened V by 4 bases and J by 4 bases, and 17 bases separated the two germline ends. Germline V lookup: CDR1 SGHRS, CDR2 YFSETQ. The CDR3 spans 15 residues. The CDR3 DNA sequence: TGCGCCAGCAGCCCCAGTGGACAGCCCCTCTATGGCTACACCTTC. This codes for CASSPSGQPLYGYTF.

The V and J genes are TRBV6-5 and TRBJ1-5; D not resolved. Trimming removed 7 bases at V and 3 bases at J, with 16 bases between. The CDR3 contains 15 residues. Germline V gene lookup returns CDR1 MNHEY and CDR2 SVGAGI. The CDR3 coding sequence is TGTGCCAGCAACCTAGACAAAGGGATCAATCAGCCCCAGCATTTT. Translation gives CASNLDKGINQPQHF.

This chain links TRBV5-1 with TRBJ1-3; 7 positions agree with TRBD1. Germline V gene lookup returns CDR1 SGHRS and CDR2 YFSETQ. The CDR3 covers 15 residues. The J segment lost 4 bases and the V segment lost 2 bases, leaving 6 bases of the junction unmatched. CDR3 amino acids: CASSFDREFGNTIYF. The CDR3 bases are TGCGCCAGCAGCTTCGACAGGGAATTCGGAAACACCATATATTTT.

The gene calls are TRBV7-8 and TRBJ2-5; D is unresolved. The CDR3 is made up of 15 amino acids. Germline V gene data show CDR1 as SGHVS and CDR2 as FQNEAQ. V lost 4 bases and J lost 0, with 12 bases in between. The CDR3 loop reads CASSYWGRDQETQYF. The CDR3 nucleotides are TGTGCCAGCAGCTATTGGGGAAGGGACCAAGAGACCCAGTACTTC.